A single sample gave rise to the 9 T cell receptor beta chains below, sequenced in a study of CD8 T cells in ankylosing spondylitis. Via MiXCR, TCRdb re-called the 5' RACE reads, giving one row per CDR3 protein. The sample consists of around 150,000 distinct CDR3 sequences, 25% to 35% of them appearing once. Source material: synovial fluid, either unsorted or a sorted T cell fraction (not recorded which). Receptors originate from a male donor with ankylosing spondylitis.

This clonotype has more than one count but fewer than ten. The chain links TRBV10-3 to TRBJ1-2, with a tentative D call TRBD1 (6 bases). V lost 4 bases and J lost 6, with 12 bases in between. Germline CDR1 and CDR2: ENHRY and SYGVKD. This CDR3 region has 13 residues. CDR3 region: CAISGTGMDGYTF. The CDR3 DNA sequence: TGTGCCATCAGTGGTACAGGGATGGATGGCTACACCTTC.

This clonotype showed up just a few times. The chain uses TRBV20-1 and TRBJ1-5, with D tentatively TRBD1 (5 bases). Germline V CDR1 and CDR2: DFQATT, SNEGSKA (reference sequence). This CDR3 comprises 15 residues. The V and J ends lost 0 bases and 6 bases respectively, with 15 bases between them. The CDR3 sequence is CSARDPWGTGQPQHF. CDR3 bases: TGCAGTGCTAGAGATCCCTGGGGGACGGGTCAGCCCCAGCATTTT.

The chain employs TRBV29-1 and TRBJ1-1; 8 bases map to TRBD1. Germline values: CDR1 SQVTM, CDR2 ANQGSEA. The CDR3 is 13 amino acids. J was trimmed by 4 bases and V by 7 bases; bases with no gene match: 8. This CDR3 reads CSAPDRVTTEAFF. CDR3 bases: TGCAGCGCCCCGGACAGGGTAACCACTGAAGCTTTCTTT.

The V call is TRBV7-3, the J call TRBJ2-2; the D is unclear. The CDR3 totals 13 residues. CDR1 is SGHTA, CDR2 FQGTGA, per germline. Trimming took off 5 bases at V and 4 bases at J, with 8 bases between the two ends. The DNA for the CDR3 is TGTGCCAGCAGCCTCCGTATCACCGGGGAGCTGTTTTTT. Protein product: CASSLRITGELFF.

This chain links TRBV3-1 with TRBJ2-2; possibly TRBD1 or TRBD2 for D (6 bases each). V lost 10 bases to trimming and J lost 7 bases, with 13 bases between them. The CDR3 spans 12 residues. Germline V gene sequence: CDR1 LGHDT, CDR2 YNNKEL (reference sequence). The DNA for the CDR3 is TGTGCCACCGCGGGACACCTCGGGGAGCTGTTTTTT. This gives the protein CATAGHLGELFF.

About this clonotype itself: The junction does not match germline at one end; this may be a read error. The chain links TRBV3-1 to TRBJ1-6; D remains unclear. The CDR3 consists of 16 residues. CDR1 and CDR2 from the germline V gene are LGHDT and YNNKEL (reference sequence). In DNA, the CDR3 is TGTGCCAGCAGCCAAGTATCGGGGAGAGGTAATTCACCACTCCACTTT. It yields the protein CASSQVSGRGNSPLHF.

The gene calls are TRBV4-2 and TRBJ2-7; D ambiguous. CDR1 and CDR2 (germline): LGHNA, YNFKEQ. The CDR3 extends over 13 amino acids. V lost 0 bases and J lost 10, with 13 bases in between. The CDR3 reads CASSQEVGRTQYF. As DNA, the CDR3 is TGTGCCAGCAGCCAAGAAGTGGGAAGAACCCAGTACTTC.

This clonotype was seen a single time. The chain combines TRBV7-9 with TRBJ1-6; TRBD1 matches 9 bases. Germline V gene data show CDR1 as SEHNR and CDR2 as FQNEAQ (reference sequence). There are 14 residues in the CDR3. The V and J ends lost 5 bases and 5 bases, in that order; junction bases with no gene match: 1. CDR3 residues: CASSGDRDNSPLHF. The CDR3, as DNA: TGTGCCAGCAGCGGGGACAGGGATAATTCACCCCTCCACTTT.

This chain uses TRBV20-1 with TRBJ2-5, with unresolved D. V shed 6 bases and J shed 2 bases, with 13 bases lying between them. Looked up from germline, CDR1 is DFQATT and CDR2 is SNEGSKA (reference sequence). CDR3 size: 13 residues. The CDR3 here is CSATTIQQETQYF. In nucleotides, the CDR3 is TGCAGTGCGACAACAATTCAACAAGAGACCCAGTACTTC.